This T cell receptor beta chain is drawn from a study of T cell clonotyping in hematopoietic cell transplantation. Study-wide results and caveats: After transplant, recipient diversity fell while pathologically expanded clonotypes grew through day 180. Without cell sorting, CD4 versus CD8 contributions remain unresolved. Higher Inverse Simpson Index values in graft donor and pretransplant recipient predicted broader posttransplant TCR diversity.

Concerning this clone: Its antigen is still unknown.

Repertoires were generated with immunoSEQ multiplex PCR, while TCRdb's copy carries only in-frame clones and drops some. The repertoire holds several thousand clones, with about 75% as singletons. The TCR originated in a male patient in his thirties or forties who had an allogeneic stem cell transplant from a related donor, so the T cells may come from the graft donor. Some clones in this sample may be carry-over from other donors' samples. The sequencing used PBMCs, collected 180 days after allogeneic stem cell transplant.

The CDR3 loop reads CSVRTGGVVAFF. The CDR3 DNA reads TGCAGCGTTCGGACAGGGGGGGTTGTAGCTTTCTTT. The J gene is TRBJ1-1, the V gene TRBV29-1; 10 positions agree with TRBD1. Trimming removed 5 bases from V and 10 bases from J; junction bases left unmatched: 7. This CDR3 has 12 residues. Germline V gene data show CDR1 as SQVTM and CDR2 as ANQGSEA.